Given below is one T cell receptor (beta chain) in context. Its antigen is not known. The sample originates from a study of a mutant IDH1 vaccine in newly diagnosed glioma. Study information: Averaging about 37 years of age, treated patients were roughly 60% male and roughly 38% female. Former treatment meant radiotherapy, temozolomide, or both; the majority had gotten both. General observations from the study: Pseudoprogression seemed unrelated to changes in top peripheral T cell clonotypes.

TCRdb's table, derived via immunoSEQ multiplex PCR, lists solely in-frame clones and lacks some. The sample contains over 55,000 clones, around 83% of which appear only once. Time point denoted: baseline, week 1 (first vaccination visit). As for treatment: pre-vaccination baseline after standard-of-care therapy. The astrocytomas were IDH1-mutant, ATRX-negative, and WHO grade 3 or 4. The sample in question was peripheral blood mononuclear cells (PBMCs), obtained from a glioma patient treated with radiotherapy, temozolomide or both. The sequence came from a woman aged 18 to 35 with glioma. Some clones in this sample may be carry-over from other donors' samples.

The CDR3 DNA is TGTGCCAGCAGCCCCGCGGGCCGACCCAGCGAGCAGTACTTC. This translates into CASSPAGRPSEQYF. The chain recombines TRBV5-4 with TRBJ2-7, with D possibly matching TRBD2 (5 bases). The germline V gene has CDR1 SGHNT and CDR2 YYREEE (reference sequence). The V and J ends lost 4 bases and 6 bases respectively, with 17 bases between them. CDR3 length equals 14 residues.